This TCR beta chain was obtained from a study of blood T cells in healthy people across ages. Looking at the study overall: Template switching captured about one barcoded beta molecule per two T cells.

Trimming removed 5 bases at V and 4 bases at J, with 15 bases between. Germline values: CDR1 SGHRS, CDR2 YFSETQ. The CDR3 contains 14 residues. It was with a sample-barcoded 5' primer and a J-beta primer mix that a second PCR of roughly 7 to 12 cycles was run. TCRdb called the 5' RACE reads again in MiXCR, with one record for every CDR3 protein. The sample records 850,000 to 1,100,000 distinct CDR3 sequences, roughly two fifths being singletons. This receptor was taken from a man younger than 35 in good health. The V call is TRBV5-1, the J call TRBJ1-1; the D gene is possibly TRBD1 (5 bases). Material: blood. CDR3 amino acids: CASRAGSSSTEAFF. CDR3 in DNA: TGCGCCAGCAGGGCAGGGTCTTCGAGCACTGAAGCTTTCTTT.